These 13 T cell receptor beta chains originate from one sample sequenced in a study of cytomegalovirus exposure and HLA in healthy donors. PCR employed 60 Vbeta and 13 Jbeta primers. Using immunoSEQ multiplex PCR, the repertoire was profiled, and TCRdb retains in-frame clones only, with some absent. The sample gives around 130,000 clones, roughly 87% of which show up once; around 1.4% is in the top ten. Sequencing input: PBMCs. The receptors derive from a woman aged 18-29 years in good health and CMV-seronegative.

The rearrangement joins TRBV6-6 to TRBJ2-7; TRBD2 agrees at 8 bases. The CDR3 extends over 14 amino acids. J lost 2 bases, V lost 7 bases, and 7 bases had no gene match. Germline V CDR1 and CDR2: MNHNY, SVGAGI (reference sequence). CDR3 nucleotides: TGTGCCAGCACCTCTTTCGGGGGGGCCTACGAGCAGTACTTC. Protein product: CASTSFGGAYEQYF.

The gene calls are TRBV6-5 and TRBJ1-5, with a weak D call TRBD1 (6 bases). The CDR3 contains 13 residues. V lost 6 bases and J lost 4, with 10 bases in between. Germline V gene data show CDR1 as MNHEY and CDR2 as SVGAGI. DNA for the CDR3: TGTGCCAGCAGACCCGGACAGAATCAGCCCCAGCATTTT. Amino acid sequence: CASRPGQNQPQHF.

This rearrangement joins TRBV19 to TRBJ1-1; 8 bases map to TRBD1. The CDR3 extends over 13 amino acids. Germline CDR1 reads LNHDA; CDR2 reads SQIVND (reference sequence). J gave up 4 bases and V 7 bases, and 5 bases lay outside the gene matches. Here the CDR3 reads CASIGQGGTEAFF. Here the CDR3 DNA reads TGTGCCAGTATCGGACAGGGAGGCACTGAAGCTTTCTTT.

This clone came up once. The chain employs TRBV5-4 and TRBJ2-3, with 9 bases aligning to TRBD2. V shed 2 bases and J 4 bases; nucleotides not matched to a gene: 8. CDR3 length equals 16 residues. Germline V gene lookup returns CDR1 SGHNT and CDR2 YYREEE (reference sequence). The CDR3 loop reads CASSFPSGVDSDTQYF. The CDR3 DNA follows: TGTGCCAGCAGCTTCCCTAGCGGGGTTGATTCAGATACGCAGTATTTT.

The rearrangement joins TRBV21-1 to TRBJ2-7; TRBD1, the table's D call, was not compared with the DNA. TRBV21-1 is flagged as a pseudogene. This CDR3 has 15 residues. CDR3 loop: CASSKQNRDTYEQYF. The DNA of the CDR3 is TGTGCCAGCAGCAAACAAAACCGGGACACCTACGAGCAGTACTTC.

This clone was observed a few times. The V gene is TRBV6-5, the J gene TRBJ2-7; TRBD1 is a possible D gene (6 bases). This CDR3 contains 12 residues. In germline, CDR1 is MNHEY, CDR2 SVGAGI. Trimming removed 5 bases from V and 3 bases from J, with 8 bases in between. The CDR3 reads CASSPQGYEQYF. The DNA for the CDR3 is TGTGCCAGCAGTCCACAGGGCTACGAGCAGTACTTC.

This clone was seen only a few times. The rearrangement links TRBV11-2 to TRBJ1-4, with TRBD1 as a possible D gene (5 bases). Trimming pared 2 bases from V and 4 bases from J, leaving 8 bases between. Germline V lookup: CDR1 SGHAT, CDR2 FQNNGV. The CDR3 is 14 amino acids. CDR3 loop: CASSLTGINEKLFF. The CDR3 bases are TGTGCCAGCAGCTTAACAGGCATTAATGAAAAACTGTTTTTT.

The rearrangement uses TRBV9 and TRBJ1-2; 7 bases are shared with TRBD1. The CDR3 runs to 11 residues. The ends lost 3 bases at V and 10 bases at J; junction bases unmatched: 3. Germline lookup yields CDR1 SGDLS and CDR2 YYNGEE. In DNA form, the CDR3 reads TGTGCCAGCAGCGCTACAGGGGTCTACACCTTC. Translating it yields CASSATGVYTF.

V is TRBV27 and J is TRBJ1-1; D is ambiguous. The CDR3 totals 11 residues. V lost 4 bases, J lost 7 bases, and 7 bases lay in between. Germline lookup yields CDR1 MNHEY and CDR2 SMNVEV (reference sequence). CDR3 sequence: CASSSGIEAFF. The DNA of the CDR3 is TGTGCCAGCAGTTCCGGGATTGAAGCTTTCTTT.

The rearrangement joins TRBV5-1 to TRBJ1-1; the match to TRBD1 covers 9 bases. The CDR3 consists of 14 residues. Germline V gene lookup returns CDR1 SGHRS and CDR2 YFSETQ. Trimming took 3 bases from V and 0 from J; bases not matched to a gene: 0. Written as DNA, the CDR3 is TGCGCCAGCAGCTGGGACAGGGTGAACACTGAAGCTTTCTTT. Encoded protein: CASSWDRVNTEAFF.

This clone has a single count. The chain uses TRBV9 and TRBJ1-2; maybe TRBD1 (6 bases). The CDR3 length is 15 residues. CDR1 SGDLS and CDR2 YYNGEE come from the germline V gene. V lost 3 bases to trimming and J lost 0 bases, with 12 bases between them. As DNA, the CDR3 is TGTGCCAGCAGCGCTCGGGACACCCCTAACTATGGCTACACCTTC. Protein: CASSARDTPNYGYTF.

Regarding this clone: At one end, the junction sequence differs from germline, possibly due to a read error. This sequence joins TRBV4-1 and TRBJ1-1; unclear D gene. The CDR3 totals 15 residues. Germline CDR1 and CDR2: MGHRA and YSYEKL. CDR3: CASSQGTARNTQAFF. The CDR3 DNA is TGCGCCAGCAGCCAAGGAACTGCGAGGAACACTCAAGCTTTCTTT.

This chain connects TRBV25-1 to TRBJ2-1, with 9 bases lining up with TRBD1. This CDR3 comprises 17 residues. The germline CDR1 and CDR2 sequences are MGHDK and SYGVNS. The junction had 19 bases not matched to a gene; V was cut back by 6 bases and J by 10 bases. CDR3 in amino acids: CASSETGQGYTMREQFF. The DNA for the CDR3 is TGTGCCAGCAGCGAAACGGGACAGGGATATACAATGCGCGAGCAGTTCTTC.